This T cell receptor beta chain was profiled in a study of T cells in Graves' hyperthyroidism and ophthalmopathy. For this clonotype: Germline and junction disagree at one end, which may indicate a read error.

This CDR3 is 16 amino acids long. CDR1 is SGDLS, CDR2 YYNGEE, per germline. RNA transcripts served as the template for amplifying TCR beta CDR3 regions. TCR CDR3 regions were first amplified by RT-PCR with HTBI primers. TCRdb fed the multiplex PCR reads into MiXCR, producing one record per CDR3 protein. The sample lists 300,000 to 500,000 distinct CDR3 sequences; around 15% were seen once. The TCR originated in a man aged 50-59 years with Graves' ophthalmopathy. The sample comprised blood. The genes are TRBV9 and TRBJ1-1; weak D call: TRBD1 (6 bases). The CDR3 reads CACSVTATGPSTEAFF. In nucleotides, the CDR3 is TGTGCCTGCAGCGTAACAGCGACAGGACCTAGCACTGAAGCTTTCTTT.